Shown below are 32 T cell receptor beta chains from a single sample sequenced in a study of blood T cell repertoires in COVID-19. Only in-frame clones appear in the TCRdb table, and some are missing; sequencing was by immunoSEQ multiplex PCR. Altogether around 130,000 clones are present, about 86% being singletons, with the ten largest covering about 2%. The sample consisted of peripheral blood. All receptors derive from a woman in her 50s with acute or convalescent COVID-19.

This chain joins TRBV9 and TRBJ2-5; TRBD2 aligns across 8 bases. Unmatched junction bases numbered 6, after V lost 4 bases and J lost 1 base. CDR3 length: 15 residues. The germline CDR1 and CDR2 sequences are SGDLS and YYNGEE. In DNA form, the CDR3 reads TGTGCCAGCAGCCAAAGCGGGGGCCTCCAAGAGACCCAGTACTTC. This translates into CASSQSGGLQETQYF.

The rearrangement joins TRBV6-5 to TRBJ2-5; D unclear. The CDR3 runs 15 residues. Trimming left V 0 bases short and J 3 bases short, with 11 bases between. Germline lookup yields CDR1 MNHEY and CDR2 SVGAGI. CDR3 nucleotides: TGTGCCAGCAGTTACTCGATACGCGAGAAAGAGACCCAGTACTTC. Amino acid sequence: CASSYSIREKETQYF.

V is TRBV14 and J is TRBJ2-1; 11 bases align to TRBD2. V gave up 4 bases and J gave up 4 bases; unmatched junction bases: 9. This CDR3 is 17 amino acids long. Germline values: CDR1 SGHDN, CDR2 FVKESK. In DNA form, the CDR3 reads TGTGCCAGCAGCCTACTAGCGGGAGACTCCTTTTACAATGAGCAGTTCTTC. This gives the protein CASSLLAGDSFYNEQFF.

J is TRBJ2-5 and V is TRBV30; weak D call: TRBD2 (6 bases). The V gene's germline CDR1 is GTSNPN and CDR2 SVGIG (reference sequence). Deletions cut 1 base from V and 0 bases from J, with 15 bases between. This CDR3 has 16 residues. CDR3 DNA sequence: TGTGCCTGGAGTGGACACAGTCAGCGGGACCAAGAGACCCAGTACTTC. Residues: CAWSGHSQRDQETQYF.

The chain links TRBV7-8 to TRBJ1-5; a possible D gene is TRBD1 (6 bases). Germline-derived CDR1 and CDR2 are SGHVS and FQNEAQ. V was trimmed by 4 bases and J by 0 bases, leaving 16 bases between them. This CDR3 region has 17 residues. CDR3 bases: TGTGCCAGCAGCTCCCACCAGGGGCTGGGTAGCAATCAGCCCCAGCATTTT. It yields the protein CASSSHQGLGSNQPQHF.

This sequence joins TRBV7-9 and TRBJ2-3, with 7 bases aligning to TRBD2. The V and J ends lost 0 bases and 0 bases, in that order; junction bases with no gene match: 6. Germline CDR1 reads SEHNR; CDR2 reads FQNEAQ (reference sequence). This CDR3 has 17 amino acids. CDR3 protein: CASSLAIGSGSTDTQYF. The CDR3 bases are TGTGCCAGCAGCTTAGCGATAGGTAGCGGGAGCACAGATACGCAGTATTTT.

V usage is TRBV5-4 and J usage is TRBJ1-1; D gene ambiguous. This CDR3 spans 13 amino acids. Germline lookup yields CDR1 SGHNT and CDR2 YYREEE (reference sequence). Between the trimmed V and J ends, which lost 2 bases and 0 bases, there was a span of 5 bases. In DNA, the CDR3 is TGTGCCAGCAGCTTTTCTATGAACACTGAAGCTTTCTTT. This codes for CASSFSMNTEAFF.

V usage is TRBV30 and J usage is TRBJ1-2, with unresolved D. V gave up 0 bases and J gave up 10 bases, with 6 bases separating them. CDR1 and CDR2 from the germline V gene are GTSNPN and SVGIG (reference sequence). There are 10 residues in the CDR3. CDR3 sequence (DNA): TGTGCCTGGAGTGTGAACAACTACACCTTC. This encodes CAWSVNNYTF.

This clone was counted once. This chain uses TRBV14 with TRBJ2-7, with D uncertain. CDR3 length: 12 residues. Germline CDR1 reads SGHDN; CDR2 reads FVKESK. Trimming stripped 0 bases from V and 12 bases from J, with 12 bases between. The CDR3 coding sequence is TGTGCCAGCAGCCAAGATGAGGCAGACCGGTACTTC. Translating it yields CASSQDEADRYF.

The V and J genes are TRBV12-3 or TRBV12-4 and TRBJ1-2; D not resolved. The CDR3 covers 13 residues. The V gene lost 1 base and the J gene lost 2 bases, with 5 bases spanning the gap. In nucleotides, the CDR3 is TGTGCCAGCAGTTTAGGGGAGAACTATGGCTACACCTTC. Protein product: CASSLGENYGYTF.

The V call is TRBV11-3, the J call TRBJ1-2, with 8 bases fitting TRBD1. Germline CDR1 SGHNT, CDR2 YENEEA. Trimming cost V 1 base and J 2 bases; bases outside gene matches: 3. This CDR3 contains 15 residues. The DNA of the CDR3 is TGTGCCAGCAGCTTAGGGCAGGGGGCCAACTATGGCTACACCTTC. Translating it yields CASSLGQGANYGYTF.

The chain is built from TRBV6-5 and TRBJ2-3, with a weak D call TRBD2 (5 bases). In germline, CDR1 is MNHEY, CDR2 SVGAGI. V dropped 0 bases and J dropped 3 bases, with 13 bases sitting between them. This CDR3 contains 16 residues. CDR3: CASSYSKAGGTDTQYF. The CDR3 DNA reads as TGTGCCAGCAGTTACTCTAAAGCTGGAGGTACAGATACGCAGTATTTT.

This CDR3 is CASSDFNQPQHF. CDR3 in DNA: TGTGCCAGCAGCGACTTTAATCAGCCCCAGCATTTT. The J gene is TRBJ1-5, the V gene TRBV6-6; D unresolved. Trimming pared 6 bases from V and 4 bases from J, leaving 7 bases between. The CDR3 consists of 12 residues. Germline values: CDR1 MNHNY, CDR2 SVGAGI (reference sequence).

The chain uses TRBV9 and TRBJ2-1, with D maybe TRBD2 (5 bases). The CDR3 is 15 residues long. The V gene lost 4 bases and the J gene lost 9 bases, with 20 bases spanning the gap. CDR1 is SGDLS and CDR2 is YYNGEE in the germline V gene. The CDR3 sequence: CASSPQWSGLGEQFF. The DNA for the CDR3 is TGTGCCAGCAGCCCCCAGTGGAGCGGTCTGGGTGAGCAGTTCTTC.

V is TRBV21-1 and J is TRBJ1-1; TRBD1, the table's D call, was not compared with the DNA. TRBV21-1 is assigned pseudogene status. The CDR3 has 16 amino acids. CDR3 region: CASSNYSRYGVRKAFF. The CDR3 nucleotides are TGTGCCAGCAGCAATTACAGCAGATATGGTGTAAGAAAAGCTTTCTTT.

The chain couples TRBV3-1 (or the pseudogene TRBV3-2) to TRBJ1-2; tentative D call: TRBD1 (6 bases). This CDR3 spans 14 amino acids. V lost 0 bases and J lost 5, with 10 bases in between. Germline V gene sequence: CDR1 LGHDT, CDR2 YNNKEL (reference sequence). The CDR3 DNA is TGTGCCAGCAGCCAAGAATGGGGGCGGTATGGCTACACCTTC. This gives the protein CASSQEWGRYGYTF.

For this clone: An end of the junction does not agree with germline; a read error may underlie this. CDR3 in DNA: TGTGCCAGCAGTGAACAGGGGCTGATTTTC. It specifies CASSEQGLIF. The chain joins TRBV6-1 to TRBJ1-2; D perhaps matches TRBD1 (6 bases). Germline values: CDR1 MNHNS, CDR2 SASEGT. This CDR3 spans 10 amino acids.

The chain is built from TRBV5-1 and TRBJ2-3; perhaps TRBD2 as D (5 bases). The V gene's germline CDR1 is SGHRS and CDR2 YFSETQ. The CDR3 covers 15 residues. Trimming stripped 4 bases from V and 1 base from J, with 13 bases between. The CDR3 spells CASSPQLVRTDTQYF. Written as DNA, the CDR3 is TGCGCCAGCAGCCCCCAACTAGTTCGCACAGATACGCAGTATTTT.

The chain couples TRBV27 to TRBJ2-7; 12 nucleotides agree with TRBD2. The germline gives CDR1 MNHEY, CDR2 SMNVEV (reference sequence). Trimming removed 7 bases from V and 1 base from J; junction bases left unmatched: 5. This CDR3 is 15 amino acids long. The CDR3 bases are TGTGCCAGCACCCTGCTAGCGGGAGGGTCCTACGAGCAGTACTTC. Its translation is CASTLLAGGSYEQYF.

CDR3 coding DNA: TGCGCCAGCACGAATAGCGGGTTGCCCTACGAGCAGTACTTC. Translating it yields CASTNSGLPYEQYF. The chain recombines TRBV5-1 with TRBJ2-7; TRBD2 matches at 7 bases. The CDR3 has 14 residues. The germline gives CDR1 SGHRS, CDR2 YFSETQ. V was pared by 6 bases and J by 2 bases, with 8 bases of the junction left unmatched.

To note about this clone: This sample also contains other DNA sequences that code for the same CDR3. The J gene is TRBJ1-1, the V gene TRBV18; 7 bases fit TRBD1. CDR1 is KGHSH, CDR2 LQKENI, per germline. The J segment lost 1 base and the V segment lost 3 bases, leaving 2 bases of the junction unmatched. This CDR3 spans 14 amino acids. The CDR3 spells CASSPGQENTEAFF. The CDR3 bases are TGTGCCAGCTCACCCGGACAGGAGAACACTGAAGCTTTCTTT.

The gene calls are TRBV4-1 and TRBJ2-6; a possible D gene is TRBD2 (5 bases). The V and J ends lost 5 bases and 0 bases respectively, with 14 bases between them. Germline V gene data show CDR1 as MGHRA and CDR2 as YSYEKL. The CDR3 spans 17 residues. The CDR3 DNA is TGCGCCAGCAGCACGAGGGTTACGGCCTCTGGGGCCAACGTCCTGACTTTC. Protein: CASSTRVTASGANVLTF.

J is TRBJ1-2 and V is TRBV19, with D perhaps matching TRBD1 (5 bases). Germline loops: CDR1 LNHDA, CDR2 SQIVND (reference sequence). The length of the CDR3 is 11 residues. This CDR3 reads CATNPGFGYTF. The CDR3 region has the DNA TGTGCAACTAATCCAGGGTTTGGCTACACCTTC.

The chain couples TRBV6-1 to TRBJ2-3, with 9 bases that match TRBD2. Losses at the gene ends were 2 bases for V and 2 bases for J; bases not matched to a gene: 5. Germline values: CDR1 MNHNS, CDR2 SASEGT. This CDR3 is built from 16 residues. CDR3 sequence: CASSERLAGFTDTQYF. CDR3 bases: TGTGCCAGCAGTGAACGTCTAGCGGGGTTCACAGATACGCAGTATTTT.

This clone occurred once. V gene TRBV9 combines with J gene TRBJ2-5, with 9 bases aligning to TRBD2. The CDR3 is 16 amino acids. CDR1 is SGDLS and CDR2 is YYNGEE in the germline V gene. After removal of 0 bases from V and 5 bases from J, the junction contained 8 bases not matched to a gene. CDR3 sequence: CASSVGVSGGGETQYF. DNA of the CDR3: TGTGCCAGCAGCGTAGGGGTTAGCGGGGGTGGTGAGACCCAGTACTTC.

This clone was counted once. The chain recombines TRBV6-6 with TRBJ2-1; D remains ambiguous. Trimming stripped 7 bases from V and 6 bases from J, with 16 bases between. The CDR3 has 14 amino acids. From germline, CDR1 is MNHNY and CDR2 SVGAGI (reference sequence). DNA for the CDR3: TGTGCCAGCAACGAACGTACGCTCGGCAATGAGCAGTTCTTC. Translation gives CASNERTLGNEQFF.

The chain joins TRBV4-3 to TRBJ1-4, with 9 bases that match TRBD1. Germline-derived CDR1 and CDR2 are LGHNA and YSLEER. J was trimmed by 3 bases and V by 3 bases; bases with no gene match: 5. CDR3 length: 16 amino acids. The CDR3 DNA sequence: TGCGCCAGCAGCCAGGGGACAGGGATATCTAATGAAAAACTGTTTTTT. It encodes CASSQGTGISNEKLFF.

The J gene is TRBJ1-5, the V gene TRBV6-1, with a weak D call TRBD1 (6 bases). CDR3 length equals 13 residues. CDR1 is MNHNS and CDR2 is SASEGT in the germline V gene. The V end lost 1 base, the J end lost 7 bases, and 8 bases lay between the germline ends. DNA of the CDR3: TGTGCCAGCAGTGAAGGGGGGGGCCAGCCCCAGCATTTT. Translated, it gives CASSEGGGQPQHF.

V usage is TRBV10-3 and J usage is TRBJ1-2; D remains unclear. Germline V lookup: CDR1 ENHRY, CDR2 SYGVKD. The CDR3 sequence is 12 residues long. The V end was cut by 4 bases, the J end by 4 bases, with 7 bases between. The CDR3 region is CAISVGSYGYTF. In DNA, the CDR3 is TGTGCCATCAGTGTCGGGAGCTATGGCTACACCTTC.

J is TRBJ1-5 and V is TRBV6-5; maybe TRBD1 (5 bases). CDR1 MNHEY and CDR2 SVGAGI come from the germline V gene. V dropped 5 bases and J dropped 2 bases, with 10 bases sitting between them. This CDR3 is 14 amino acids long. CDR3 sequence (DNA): TGTGCCAGCAGTCGCCAGGGTGGCAATCAGCCCCAGCATTTT. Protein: CASSRQGGNQPQHF.

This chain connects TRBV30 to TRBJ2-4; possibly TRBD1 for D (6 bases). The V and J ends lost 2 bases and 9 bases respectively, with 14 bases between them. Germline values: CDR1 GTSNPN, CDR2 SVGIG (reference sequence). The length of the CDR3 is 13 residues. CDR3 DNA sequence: TGTGCCTGGAGTATTACCGGGACAAGCATTCAGTACTTC. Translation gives CAWSITGTSIQYF.

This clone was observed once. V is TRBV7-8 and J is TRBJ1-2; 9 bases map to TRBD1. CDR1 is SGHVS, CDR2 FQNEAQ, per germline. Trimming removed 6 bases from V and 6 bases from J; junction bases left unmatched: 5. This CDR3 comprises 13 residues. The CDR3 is CASRQDRGDGYTF. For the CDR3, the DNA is TGTGCCAGCAGACAAGACAGGGGGGATGGCTACACCTTC.